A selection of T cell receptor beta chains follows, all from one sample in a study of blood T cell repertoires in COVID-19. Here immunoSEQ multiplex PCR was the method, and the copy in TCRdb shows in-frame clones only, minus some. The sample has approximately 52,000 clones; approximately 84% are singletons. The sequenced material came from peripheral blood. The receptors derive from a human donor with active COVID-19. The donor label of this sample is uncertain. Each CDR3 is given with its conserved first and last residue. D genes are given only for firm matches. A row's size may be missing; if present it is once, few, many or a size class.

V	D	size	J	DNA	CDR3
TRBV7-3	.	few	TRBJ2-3	TGTGCCAGCAGCGAGACTAGTGGGCCGCAGTATTTT	CASSETSGPQYF
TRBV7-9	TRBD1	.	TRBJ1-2	TGTGCCAGCAGCTTAGAGGGGGACAGGGTACGATACTATGGCTACACCTTC	CASSLEGDRVRYYGYTF
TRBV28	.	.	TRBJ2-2	TGTGCCAGCAGTAGAGGGGGGGACACCGGGGAGCTGTTTTTT	CASSRGGDTGELFF
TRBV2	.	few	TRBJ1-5	TGTGCCAGCCGAGAGGCGGCCTTGGATATTACCCAGCATTTT	CASREAALDITQHF
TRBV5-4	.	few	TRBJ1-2	TGTGCCAGCAGCTTGAACAGGGTCTATGGCTACACCTTC	CASSLNRVYGYTF
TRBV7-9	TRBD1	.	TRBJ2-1	TGTGCCAGCAGCTTTGGACAGGGGGTGAGGACCAATGAGCAGTTCTTC	CASSFGQGVRTNEQFF
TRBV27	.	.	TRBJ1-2	TGTGCCAGCAGTTTAAGCAGGGGCTATGGCTACACCTTC	CASSLSRGYGYTF
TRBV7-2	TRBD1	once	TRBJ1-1	TGTGCCAGCAGCCCGACACAGGGGCCGGACACTGAAGCTTTCTTT	CASSPTQGPDTEAFF
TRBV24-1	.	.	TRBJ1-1	TGTGCCACCAGGAGTCCTACTAACACTGAAGCTTTCTTT	CATRSPTNTEAFF
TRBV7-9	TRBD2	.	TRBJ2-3	TGTGCCAGCAGCTCGCCGACTAGCGGGAAGATCACAGATACGCAGTATTTT	CASSSPTSGKITDTQYF
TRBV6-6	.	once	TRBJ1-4	TGTGCCAGCAGTTACGGCAGGGGAGCAACTAATGAAAAACTGTTTTTT	CASSYGRGATNEKLFF
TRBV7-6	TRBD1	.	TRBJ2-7	TGTGCCAGCAGCCAGACAGGGGGGGACGAGCAGTACTTC	CASSQTGGDEQYF
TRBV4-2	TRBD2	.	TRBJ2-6	TGTGCCAGCAGCCAAGATTGGGCGGGGGGGCTATCTGGGGCCAACGTCCTGACTTTC	CASSQDWAGGLSGANVLTF
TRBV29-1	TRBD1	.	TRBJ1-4	TGCAGCGTGGGAAGGGGACAGGATGAAAAACTGTTTTTT	CSVGRGQDEKLFF
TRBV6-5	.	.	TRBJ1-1	TGTGCCAGCAGCAGGGTAATCGGCACTGAAGCTTTCTTT	CASSRVIGTEAFF
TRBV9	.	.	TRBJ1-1	TGTGCCAGCAGCGTAGGAACAGCTAACACTGAAGCTTTCTTT	CASSVGTANTEAFF
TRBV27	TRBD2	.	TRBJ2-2	TGTGCCAGCAGTTCTTATCGGTTTCGGGGGGAGGCCGGGGAGCTGTTTTTT	CASSSYRFRGEAGELFF
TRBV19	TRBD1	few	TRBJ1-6	TGTGCCAGTAGTGCCACAGGGGGAGATGGCACCCTCCACTTT	CASSATGGDGTLHF
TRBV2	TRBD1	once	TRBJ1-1	TGTGCCAGCAGTCCCGGACAGGGGGCGGTCACTGAAGCTTTCTTT	CASSPGQGAVTEAFF
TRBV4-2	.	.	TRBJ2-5	TGTGCCAGCAGCCAAGAGGGTCGGGTAGAGACCCAGTACTTC	CASSQEGRVETQYF
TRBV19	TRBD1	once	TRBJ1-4	TGTGCCAGTAGCTCCGGGACAGGGCGCAATGAAAAACTGTTTTTT	CASSSGTGRNEKLFF
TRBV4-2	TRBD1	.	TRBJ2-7	TGTGCCAGCAGCCAAGGCCGGGACAGGCTCTCCGAGCAGTACTTC	CASSQGRDRLSEQYF